This T cell receptor (beta chain) is drawn from a study of tumor and adjacent non-tumor tissue in lung cancer. Study overall: Aged about 31 to 85 years, patients included fewer than 11 men and 4 to 6 women with stage I to III disease. Study findings and constraints: Tumor repertoires had a smaller top 100 clone share than normal lung. Compared with tumor, normal lung showed significantly lower TCR diversity.

Three rounds of nested PCR, following a modified ARM-PCR protocol, produced the TCRbeta library. Each CDR3 protein is one row after TCRdb ran MiXCR on the multiplex PCR reads. The data contain 68,000 or so distinct CDR3 sequences, just under 60% of them singletons. This clonotype has a count of ten or more. Its matching antigen is unknown. No cell sorting was done before RNA was extracted from the tissue. Between August and November 2014, newly diagnosed, chemotherapy-naive lung cancer patients underwent thoracic surgery in China. The length of the CDR3 is 15 residues. Germline CDR1 is SQVTM and CDR2 is ANQGSEA. Trimming removed 0 bases from V and 0 bases from J; junction bases left unmatched: 5.

The chain joins TRBV29-1 to TRBJ2-7; 7 positions match TRBD1. Sequencing was done on a sample of lung tumor tissue. This TCR was recovered from a man aged 45 to 65 with non-small cell lung cancer. The CDR3 is CSVEDPTGSSYEQYF. CDR3 DNA: TGCAGCGTTGAAGATCCGACAGGGAGCTCCTACGAGCAGTACTTC.